These 25 T cell receptor beta chains came from one sample sequenced in a study of cytomegalovirus exposure and HLA in healthy donors. Use of 60 Vbeta and 13 Jbeta primers characterized the PCR. This table comes from immunoSEQ multiplex PCR, and its TCRdb copy is limited to in-frame clones, with some not included. The sample records 160,000 or so clones, more than 60% being singletons. The sample consisted of PBMCs. All receptors derive from a human donor in good health.

The chain links TRBV15 to TRBJ2-7, with 7 nucleotides matching TRBD1. Germline V gene sequence: CDR1 LNHNV, CDR2 YYDKDF (reference sequence). Trimming at V came to 3 bases and at J to 3 bases, leaving 11 bases not matched to a gene. The CDR3 is 16 residues long. DNA for the CDR3: TGTGCCACCAGCAGGGCGACAGGGATCAGCGGCTACGAGCAGTACTTC. Its translation is CATSRATGISGYEQYF. The full variable domain, rest sourced from reference TRBV15 and TRBJ2-7, is DAMVIQNPRYQVTQFGKPVTLSCSQTLNHNVMYWYQQKSSQAPKLLFHYYDKDFNNEADTPDNFQSRRPNTSFCFLDIRSPGLGDTAMYLCATSRATGISGYEQYFGPGTRLTVT.

This sequence joins TRBV2 and TRBJ2-7, with 8 bases identical to TRBD1. V was pared by 4 bases and J by 6 bases, with 8 bases of the junction left unmatched. This CDR3 has 14 amino acids. CDR1 and CDR2 from the germline V gene are SNHLY and FYNNEI. The CDR3 sequence is CASSGGRGLSEQYF. The CDR3 region has the DNA TGTGCCAGCAGTGGTGGCAGGGGGCTAAGCGAGCAGTACTTC.

The CDR3 DNA is TGTGCCAGCAGCTTTCACAGGGGCTCAACTAATGAAAAACTGTTTTTT. Residues: CASSFHRGSTNEKLFF. The V gene is TRBV7-9, the J gene TRBJ1-4; 7 bases map to TRBD1. The junction had 4 bases not matched to a gene; V was cut back by 3 bases and J by 0 bases. The CDR3 spans 16 residues. Germline CDR1 reads SEHNR; CDR2 reads FQNEAQ (reference sequence).

The chain joins TRBV2 to TRBJ2-5, with TRBD1 as a possible D gene (6 bases). Germline CDR1 SNHLY, CDR2 FYNNEI. Trimming removed 11 bases at V and 10 bases at J, with 23 bases between. The CDR3 consists of 13 residues. CDR3 protein: CAQLEGSGVGQYF. CDR3 coding DNA: TGTGCCCAGCTCGAGGGATCAGGGGTGGGCCAGTACTTC. Drawing the rest from reference TRBV2 and TRBJ2-5, the complete variable domain is EPEVTQTPSHQVTQMGQEVILRCVPISNHLYFYWYRQILGQKVEFLVSFYNNEISEKSEIFDDQFSVERPDGSNFTLKIRSTKLEDSAMYFCAQLEGSGVGQYFGPGTRLLVL.

The chain is built from TRBV27 and TRBJ2-7, with unresolved D. The CDR3 sequence is 12 residues long. Germline V gene sequence: CDR1 MNHEY, CDR2 SMNVEV (reference sequence). Trimming left V 5 bases short and J 7 bases short, with 12 bases between. CDR3 nucleotides: TGTGCCAGCAGTGTGGTTGTCAGGGAGCAGTACTTC. Its translation: CASSVVVREQYF.

The CDR3 is CASSVGLAGGFFEQYF. As DNA, the CDR3 is TGCGCCAGCAGCGTCGGTCTGGCGGGGGGTTTCTTCGAGCAGTACTTC. The chain recombines TRBV5-1 with TRBJ2-7; 8 nucleotides match TRBD2. The germline V gene encodes CDR1 SGHRS and CDR2 YFSETQ. CDR3 length equals 16 residues. V was pared by 4 bases and J by 6 bases, with 15 bases of the junction left unmatched. Full variable domain (missing parts from reference TRBV5-1 and TRBJ2-7): KAGVTQTPRYLIKTRGQQVTLSCSPISGHRSVSWYQQTPGQGLQFLFEYFSETQRNKGNFPGRFSGRQFSNSRSEMNVSTLELGDSALYLCASSVGLAGGFFEQYFGPGTRLTVT.

This chain links TRBV7-9 with TRBJ2-2; D not resolved. The CDR3 spans 13 residues. With 6 bases removed from V and 0 bases from J, the gap between germline ends came to 5 bases. Per the germline V gene, CDR1 is SEHNR and CDR2 is FQNEAQ (reference sequence). CDR3 nucleotides: TGTGCCAGCAGTACAGCGAACACCGGGGAGCTGTTTTTT. Protein: CASSTANTGELFF.

This clone showed up just once. The gene calls are TRBV7-2 and TRBJ1-1; possibly TRBD1 for D (6 bases). Looked up from germline, CDR1 is SGHTA and CDR2 is FQGNSA. V was clipped by 3 bases and J by 11 bases, with 13 bases between them. This CDR3 has 12 amino acids. The CDR3 region is CASSLRNRAAFF. In DNA, the CDR3 is TGTGCCAGCAGCTTGAGGAACAGGGCGGCTTTCTTT.

A single count supports this clone. The rearrangement uses TRBV4-1 and TRBJ1-2, with a possible D match to TRBD1 (6 bases). This CDR3 spans 15 amino acids. Deletions cut 2 bases from V and 3 bases from J, with 13 bases between. Germline V gene lookup returns CDR1 MGHRA and CDR2 YSYEKL. CDR3 residues: CASSQSAAGDYGYTF. The DNA of the CDR3 is TGCGCCAGCAGCCAAAGTGCAGCAGGGGACTATGGCTACACCTTC.

This chain uses TRBV19 with TRBJ2-2; D may be TRBD1 (5 bases). V was pared by 5 bases and J by 0 bases, with 13 bases between. Per germline, CDR1 LNHDA and CDR2 SQIVND (reference sequence). CDR3 length: 16 residues. CDR3 nucleotides: TGTGCCAGTAGTGCCAACAGACAGCCGAACACCGGGGAGCTGTTTTTT. This encodes CASSANRQPNTGELFF.

This rearrangement joins TRBV2 to TRBJ2-5; 10 nucleotides line up with TRBD1. The J call may be in error: the DNA end matches TRBJ2-7 better. In germline, CDR1 is SNHLY, CDR2 FYNNEI. The CDR3 consists of 15 residues. The CDR3 nucleotides read TGTGCCAGCAGCTCCCCGGGACAGGGGACCTACGAGCAGTACTTC. Its protein is CASSSPGQGTYEQYF.

Written as DNA, the CDR3 is TGTGCCAGCAACAGACAGGGGGGGGACTATGGCTACACCTTC. Translation gives CASNRQGGDYGYTF. This sequence joins TRBV9 and TRBJ1-2; 9 bases align to TRBD1. Per germline, CDR1 SGDLS and CDR2 YYNGEE. The V gene end was trimmed by 6 bases and the J gene end by 3 bases; junction bases not matched to a gene: 6. The CDR3 is made up of 14 amino acids.

The chain employs TRBV7-2 and TRBJ1-5, with 12 bases fitting TRBD1. CDR3 length: 16 amino acids. Trimming took 0 bases from V and 3 from J; bases not matched to a gene: 0. CDR1 SGHTA and CDR2 FQGNSA come from the germline V gene. CDR3 sequence: CASSLAGQGANQPQHF. CDR3 coding DNA: TGTGCCAGCAGCTTAGCGGGACAGGGGGCCAATCAGCCCCAGCATTTT.

The V and J genes are TRBV21-1 and TRBJ2-7; TRBD1 reflects the table's D call only, with no check against the DNA. TRBV21-1 is classified as a pseudogene. The CDR3 runs to 17 residues. The CDR3, as DNA: TGTGCCAGCAGCAATTACCTCCGGGACAGGGTCGCGAGGGAGCAGTACTTC. Residues: CASSNYLRDRVAREQYF.

CDR3 in DNA: TGTGCCAGCAGCTTAAGCAACAGGGAAGTTCTTGAAGCTTTCTTT. This encodes CASSLSNREVLEAFF. The V gene is TRBV7-3, the J gene TRBJ1-1, with D maybe TRBD1 (6 bases). The CDR3 has 15 amino acids. Between the trimmed V and J ends, which lost 1 base and 7 bases, there was a span of 16 bases. Germline CDR1 SGHTA, CDR2 FQGTGA.

Only one count was recorded for this clone. V gene TRBV6-6 combines with J gene TRBJ1-1, with TRBD1 matching over 7 bases. The CDR3 loop spans 15 amino acids. The germline V gene encodes CDR1 MNHNY and CDR2 SVGAGI (reference sequence). The junction had 4 bases not matched to a gene; V was cut back by 2 bases and J by 1 base. CDR3 bases: TGTGCCAGCAGTTACGAGGGGGCCGGGAACACTGAAGCTTTCTTT. Translating it yields CASSYEGAGNTEAFF.

The sample holds a few counts of this clone. The chain combines TRBV6-6 with TRBJ2-2; perhaps TRBD1 as D (5 bases). The ends were cut back, 4 bases at V and 2 bases at J, with 11 bases in the middle. Per the germline V gene, CDR1 is MNHNY and CDR2 is SVGAGI (reference sequence). This CDR3 comprises 15 residues. The CDR3 region has the DNA TGTGCCAGCAGTTCGGCCAGGGTCAACACCGGGGAGCTGTTTTTT. Translation gives CASSSARVNTGELFF.

The chain carries TRBV19 and TRBJ1-1; tentatively, D is TRBD1 (6 bases). This CDR3 is 14 amino acids long. CDR1 is LNHDA and CDR2 is SQIVND in the germline V gene (reference sequence). V dropped 3 bases and J dropped 0 bases, with 8 bases sitting between them. The CDR3 bases are TGTGCCAGTAGTATTGGACAGCTGAACACTGAAGCTTTCTTT. Its protein is CASSIGQLNTEAFF.

In DNA, the CDR3 is TGTGCCAGCAGCTTAGCGCCGGGGATGAACACTGAAGCTTTCTTT. Translating gives CASSLAPGMNTEAFF. The gene calls are TRBV7-2 and TRBJ1-1, with D hard to call. CDR1 SGHTA and CDR2 FQGNSA come from the germline V gene. Trimming pared 0 bases from V and 0 bases from J, leaving 8 bases between. This CDR3 is 15 amino acids long.

The chain joins TRBV2 to TRBJ2-6; 12 nucleotides line up with TRBD2. CDR3 size: 19 residues. V lost 6 bases, J lost 0 bases, and 9 bases stayed unmatched. From germline, CDR1 is SNHLY and CDR2 FYNNEI. CDR3 in DNA: TGTGCCAGCAGCGGGTTGACGGGACTAGCGGGCTCTGGGGCCAACGTCCTGACTTTC. Translating gives CASSGLTGLAGSGANVLTF.

V usage is TRBV6-4 and J usage is TRBJ1-2, with a weak D call TRBD1 (5 bases). Germline CDR1 reads MRHNA; CDR2 reads SNTAGT. V was shortened by 9 bases and J by 7 bases, with 21 bases between the two germline ends. The CDR3 length is 14 residues. The CDR3 nucleotides read TGTGCCAGGCCCTTTCTGGTGACAGTCCCTGGCTACACCTTC. Protein product: CARPFLVTVPGYTF.

V and J are TRBV4-1 and TRBJ1-6, with TRBD1 matching 9 bases. Losses at the gene ends were 1 base for V and 7 bases for J; bases not matched to a gene: 2. The germline gives CDR1 MGHRA, CDR2 YSYEKL. The CDR3 is 15 amino acids. DNA of the CDR3: TGCGCCAGCAGCCAAGCCGGACAGGGGAATTCACCCCTCCACTTT. This translates into CASSQAGQGNSPLHF.

This clone was counted between two and nine times. The chain is built from TRBV7-2 and TRBJ2-3; D may be TRBD2 (6 bases). V shed 3 bases and J shed 0 bases, with 13 bases lying between them. The germline V gene has CDR1 SGHTA and CDR2 FQGNSA. The CDR3 loop spans 16 amino acids. The CDR3 bases are TGTGCCAGCAGCTTTAGGCCCGGGGGAAGCACAGATACGCAGTATTTT. This encodes CASSFRPGGSTDTQYF. The variable domain in full, completed from reference TRBV7-2 and TRBJ2-3, reads GAGVSQSPSNKVTEKGKDVELRCDPISGHTALYWYRQSLGQGLEFLIYFQGNSAPDKSGLPSDRFSAERTGGSVSTLTIQRTQQEDSAVYLCASSFRPGGSTDTQYFGPGTRLTVL.

This chain connects TRBV29-1 to TRBJ1-4; unclear D gene. Deletions cut 4 bases from V and 8 bases from J, with 14 bases between. Germline CDR1 SQVTM, CDR2 ANQGSEA. The CDR3 covers 13 residues. CDR3 sequence reads: CSVGGRPWEKLFF. The CDR3 DNA is TGCAGCGTTGGCGGGAGGCCGTGGGAAAAACTGTTTTTT.

Remarks on this clone: Relative to the germline gene, one junction end is altered; a read error may explain this. The chain couples TRBV9 to TRBJ2-7, with TRBD2 as a possible D gene (6 bases). Germline CDR1 and CDR2: SGDLS and YYNGEE. The CDR3 extends over 13 amino acids. The CDR3 region has the DNA TGTGCCAGCAGCGTTGGGGGACTGGGAGAGATGCGCTTC. Protein sequence: CASSVGGLGEMRF.